One sample yielded the 31 T cell receptor beta chains listed below, sequenced in a study of blood T cell repertoires in COVID-19. TCRdb's copy holds only in-frame clones and misses some; the assay was immunoSEQ multiplex PCR. This table holds tens of thousands of clones, roughly 90% found once. Sequencing was done on a sample of peripheral blood. Receptors were obtained from a man between 65 and 80 years old with active or convalescent COVID-19.

This clone was seen more than once but under ten times. The rearrangement joins TRBV19 to TRBJ1-6; the match to TRBD1 covers 10 bases. The V gene's germline CDR1 is LNHDA and CDR2 SQIVND (reference sequence). This CDR3 has 16 residues. After removal of 4 bases from V and 7 bases from J, the junction contained 7 bases not matched to a gene. CDR3 nucleotides: TGTGCCAGTAGTAGTTCAGGACAGGGGGAAAATTCACCCCTCCACTTT. Amino acid sequence: CASSSSGQGENSPLHF.

The chain employs TRBV7-9 and TRBJ1-1; TRBD1 agrees at 8 bases. Germline-derived CDR1 and CDR2 are SEHNR and FQNEAQ (reference sequence). V was pared by 6 bases and J by 11 bases, with 11 bases of the junction left unmatched. This CDR3 is 13 amino acids long. CDR3: CASRPGQGWGAFF. The CDR3 nucleotides are TGTGCCAGCAGGCCAGGACAGGGATGGGGCGCTTTCTTT.

The genes are TRBV30 and TRBJ1-5; the D gene is possibly TRBD1 (5 bases). CDR3 length equals 13 residues. V lost 5 bases and J 7 bases, leaving 15 bases between the germline ends. Germline V gives CDR1 GTSNPN, CDR2 SVGIG (reference sequence). The DNA of the CDR3 is TGTGCCTGGGCAGGGCGGCGGGGACAGCCCCAGCATTTT. This translates into CAWAGRRGQPQHF.

V is TRBV4-1 and J is TRBJ1-1, with D perhaps TRBD1 (5 bases). The V gene lost 0 bases and the J gene lost 4 bases, with 21 bases spanning the gap. Germline V gives CDR1 MGHRA, CDR2 YSYEKL. The CDR3 covers 18 residues. The CDR3 DNA reads as TGCGCCAGCAGCCAAGATCGGAAAGGGGCAGGGATGGGCACTGAAGCTTTCTTT. Translated, it gives CASSQDRKGAGMGTEAFF.

CDR3 bases: TGTGCCAGCAGAGGACTAGCGGGAAGGTACGAGCAGTACGTC. Translated: CASRGLAGRYEQYV. The V gene is TRBV2, the J gene TRBJ2-7; TRBD2 aligns across 12 bases. Germline CDR1 and CDR2: SNHLY and FYNNEI. Losses at the gene ends were 6 bases for V and 4 bases for J; bases not matched to a gene: 4. CDR3 length: 14 residues.

CDR3 protein: CASSQRGQGTYEQYF. In DNA form, the CDR3 reads TGTGCCAGCAGCCAACGGGGACAGGGGACCTACGAGCAGTACTTC. J is TRBJ2-7 and V is TRBV3-1 (or the pseudogene TRBV3-2); 10 nucleotides line up with TRBD1. The CDR3 runs 15 residues. V lost 2 bases to trimming and J lost 2 bases; unmatched junction nucleotides: 3. Per germline, CDR1 LGHDT and CDR2 YNNKEL (reference sequence).

The chain employs TRBV10-1 and TRBJ2-3; 9 nucleotides align to TRBD2. This CDR3 is 13 amino acids long. J gave up 6 bases and V 4 bases, and 2 bases lay outside the gene matches. Germline CDR1 reads WNHNN; CDR2 reads SYGVQD (reference sequence). The CDR3 region is CASSATSGDTQYF. The DNA of the CDR3 is TGCGCCAGCAGTGCAACTAGCGGGGATACGCAGTATTTT.

This chain connects TRBV11-2 to TRBJ2-3, with a tentative D call TRBD1 (6 bases). Deletions cut 5 bases from V and 3 bases from J, with 15 bases between. The germline CDR1 and CDR2 sequences are SGHAT and FQNNGV. The CDR3 loop spans 15 amino acids. CDR3 in amino acids: CASSRSGQGTDTQYF. In DNA form, the CDR3 reads TGTGCCAGCAGCCGTTCGGGACAAGGGACAGATACGCAGTATTTT.

The V call is TRBV2, the J call TRBJ1-5; a possible D gene is TRBD1 (6 bases). CDR3 length: 16 amino acids. Germline V gives CDR1 SNHLY, CDR2 FYNNEI. Trimming shortened V by 10 bases and J by 1 base, and 20 bases separated the two germline ends. CDR3 in amino acids: CAIPPVAGDSNQPQHF. In nucleotides, the CDR3 is TGTGCCATTCCACCGGTAGCAGGGGACAGCAATCAGCCCCAGCATTTT.

This clone was seen only a few times. In DNA, the CDR3 is TGTGCCAGCAGCCCCGGGACAGCCAACTACGAGCAGTACTTC. Its protein is CASSPGTANYEQYF. The V gene is TRBV9, the J gene TRBJ2-7, with TRBD1 matching 7 bases. Germline trimming cut 4 bases from V and 3 bases from J; bases unmatched to any gene: 7. The CDR3 spans 14 residues. CDR1 and CDR2 from the germline V gene are SGDLS and YYNGEE.

The chain couples TRBV9 to TRBJ1-5; D ambiguous. There are 14 residues in the CDR3. CDR1 is SGDLS, CDR2 YYNGEE, per germline. V was trimmed by 0 bases and J by 0 bases, leaving 4 bases between them. CDR3 DNA: TGTGCCAGCAGCGTAGACTATAGCAATCAGCCCCAGCATTTT. Translating it yields CASSVDYSNQPQHF.

V gene TRBV20-1 combines with J gene TRBJ1-2, with D hard to call. V was pared by 3 bases and J by 7 bases, with 15 bases between. From germline, CDR1 is DFQATT and CDR2 SNEGSKA (reference sequence). The CDR3 extends over 13 amino acids. The CDR3 spells CSASERPQGGYTF. In DNA form, the CDR3 reads TGCAGTGCTAGTGAGAGGCCCCAAGGTGGCTACACCTTC.

The chain has TRBV27 and TRBJ2-7, with D perhaps TRBD1 (7 bases). The CDR3 runs 15 residues. Trimming took off 3 bases at V and 1 base at J, with 13 bases between the two ends. In germline, CDR1 is MNHEY, CDR2 SMNVEV (reference sequence). Here the CDR3 DNA reads TGTGCCAGCAGTTTGCGACAGGGAGGATCCTACGAGCAGTACGTC. Translating gives CASSLRQGGSYEQYV.

This chain uses TRBV29-1 with TRBJ2-1, with TRBD2 identical over 14 bases. V dropped 7 bases and J dropped 7; count of bases not matched to a gene: 6. Germline lookup yields CDR1 SQVTM and CDR2 ANQGSEA. CDR3 length: 14 residues. Written as DNA, the CDR3 is TGCAGCGCCCACGGGACTAGCGGGAGTAATGAGCAGTTCTTC. Protein: CSAHGTSGSNEQFF.

The CDR3 spells CASSPAGGEETQYF. The CDR3 coding sequence is TGTGCCAGCAGCCCAGCGGGGGGGGAAGAGACCCAGTACTTC. V and J are TRBV7-3 and TRBJ2-5; 10 bases are a match to TRBD2. Germline trimming cut 5 bases from V and 3 bases from J; bases unmatched to any gene: 3. The CDR3 contains 14 residues. Germline V gene lookup returns CDR1 SGHTA and CDR2 FQGTGA. Supplemented by reference TRBV7-3 and TRBJ2-5, the full variable domain reads GAGVSQTPSNKVTEKGKYVELRCDPISGHTALYWYRQSLGQGPEFLIYFQGTGAADDSGLPNDRFFAVRPEGSVSTLKIQRTERGDSAVYLCASSPAGGEETQYFGPGTRLLVL.

The V gene is TRBV7-3, the J gene TRBJ2-2; 9 nucleotides line up with TRBD1. V was clipped by 5 bases and J by 3 bases; unmatched bases: 4. From germline, CDR1 is SGHTA and CDR2 FQGTGA. The CDR3 extends over 15 amino acids. The CDR3, as DNA: TGTGCCAGCAGCAGGACAGGGGCTGACACCGGGGAGCTGTTTTTT. Protein product: CASSRTGADTGELFF. Drawing the rest from reference TRBV7-3 and TRBJ2-2, the complete variable domain is GAGVSQTPSNKVTEKGKYVELRCDPISGHTALYWYRQSLGQGPEFLIYFQGTGAADDSGLPNDRFFAVRPEGSVSTLKIQRTERGDSAVYLCASSRTGADTGELFFGEGSRLTVL.

J is TRBJ2-3 and V is TRBV7-3; 8 bases are a match to TRBD1. The CDR3 length is 15 residues. Germline CDR1 is SGHTA and CDR2 is FQGTGA. With 2 bases clipped from V and 2 bases from J, the junction kept 3 bases outside the gene matches. Here the CDR3 DNA reads TGTGCCAGCAGCTTAGACAGGGGAGTCACAGATACGCAGTATTTT. Its translation is CASSLDRGVTDTQYF.

The chain carries TRBV5-1 and TRBJ1-2; 8 nucleotides line up with TRBD1. Trimming at V came to 5 bases and at J to 4 bases, leaving 10 bases not matched to a gene. The CDR3 consists of 15 residues. The germline CDR1 and CDR2 sequences are SGHRS and YFSETQ. CDR3 DNA: TGCGCCAGCAGTCTTGGATCAGGGGGCGTCTATGGCTACACCTTC. Translating it yields CASSLGSGGVYGYTF.

The gene calls are TRBV7-9 and TRBJ2-1; 8 positions agree with TRBD2. The V gene's germline CDR1 is SEHNR and CDR2 FQNEAQ (reference sequence). This CDR3 is built from 15 residues. With V trimmed by 0 bases and J by 4 bases, 2 bases remained unmatched. DNA of the CDR3: TGTGCCAGCAGCTTAGCTAGCGGGGTTTACAATGAGCAGTTCTTC. It translates to CASSLASGVYNEQFF. Supplemented by reference TRBV7-9 and TRBJ2-1, the full variable domain reads DTGVSQNPRHKITKRGQNVTFRCDPISEHNRLYWYRQTLGQGPEFLTYFQNEAQLEKSRLLSDRFSAERPKGSFSTLEIQRTEQGDSAMYLCASSLASGVYNEQFFGPGTRLTVL.

This clone was picked up a small number of times. The chain is built from TRBV2 and TRBJ2-7; D is undetermined. The V gene lost 2 bases and the J gene lost 2 bases, with 4 bases spanning the gap. This CDR3 spans 12 amino acids. Germline CDR1 is SNHLY and CDR2 is FYNNEI. The CDR3 sequence is CASSESTYEQYF. The CDR3 DNA is TGTGCCAGCAGTGAATCTACCTACGAGCAGTACTTC.

The chain has TRBV15 and TRBJ2-3, with 7 bases that match TRBD2. The CDR3 sequence is 16 residues long. Germline loops: CDR1 LNHNV, CDR2 YYDKDF (reference sequence). V trimming: 1 base; J trimming: 4 bases; junction bases outside the gene matches: 8. The CDR3 DNA sequence: TGTGCCACCAGCAGAGGGAGGCAGCGGGGCGCAGATACGCAGTATTTT. This sequence encodes CATSRGRQRGADTQYF.

The chain recombines TRBV7-2 with TRBJ2-7, with D hard to call. The CDR3 has 13 residues. Between the trimmed V and J ends, which lost 2 bases and 7 bases, there was a span of 12 bases. Germline lookup yields CDR1 SGHTA and CDR2 FQGNSA. CDR3 sequence reads: CASSLQLYSEQYV. CDR3 in DNA: TGTGCCAGCAGCTTACAATTATACTCAGAGCAGTACGTC.

This chain joins TRBV7-9 and TRBJ2-3, with 7 bases aligning to TRBD2. The CDR3 consists of 14 residues. CDR1 is SEHNR and CDR2 is FQNEAQ in the germline V gene (reference sequence). Trimming cost V 5 bases and J 6 bases; bases outside gene matches: 8. The CDR3 coding sequence is TGTGCCAGCAGCAACCGGGGAGGGAGTGATACGCAGTATTTT. Its translation: CASSNRGGSDTQYF.

This chain uses TRBV13 with TRBJ2-5; D perhaps matches TRBD1 (5 bases). This CDR3 has 16 amino acids. V was shortened by 2 bases and J by 2 bases, with 15 bases between the two germline ends. Germline CDR1 is PRHDT and CDR2 is FYEKMQ (reference sequence). In nucleotides, the CDR3 is TGTGCCAGCAGCTTATGGGGTAGGGGCGGACAAGAGACCCAGTACTTC. Amino acids: CASSLWGRGGQETQYF.

The genes are TRBV7-7 and TRBJ2-2, with 10 bases identical to TRBD1. The CDR3 has 14 amino acids. J lost 10 bases, V lost 5 bases, and 7 bases had no gene match. The germline V gene has CDR1 SSHAT and CDR2 FNYEAQ (reference sequence). This chain's CDR3 is CASSPGQGSAELFF. The DNA for the CDR3 is TGTGCCAGCAGCCCGGGACAGGGGAGCGCGGAGCTGTTTTTT.

The V gene is TRBV6-1, the J gene TRBJ2-4; 9 bases line up with TRBD2. J gave up 4 bases and V 3 bases, and 10 bases lay outside the gene matches. CDR3 length: 17 residues. The V gene's germline CDR1 is MNHNS and CDR2 SASEGT. CDR3 sequence reads: CASSDTTAGGIKNIQYF. The CDR3 bases are TGTGCCAGCAGTGATACAACAGCGGGGGGCATTAAAAACATTCAGTACTTC.

DNA of the CDR3: TGTGCCAGCAGCTTAACACAGGGAGCTGAAGCTTTCTTT. Translating gives CASSLTQGAEAFF. The chain employs TRBV11-3 and TRBJ1-1, with a weak D call TRBD1 (6 bases). This CDR3 spans 13 amino acids. Trimming took off 2 bases at V and 6 bases at J, with 10 bases between the two ends. Per the germline V gene, CDR1 is SGHNT and CDR2 is YENEEA.

The chain has TRBV7-8 and TRBJ1-6; 7 nucleotides align to TRBD1. This CDR3 has 16 amino acids. Germline assignment: CDR1 SGHVS and CDR2 FQNEAQ. V shed 5 bases, J shed 9 bases, and the junction held 13 bases outside the gene matches. CDR3 amino acids: CASSDQPGQTLSPLHF. CDR3 in DNA: TGTGCCAGCAGCGACCAACCGGGACAGACTCTTTCACCCCTCCACTTT.

The rearrangement links TRBV30 to TRBJ1-2, with D possibly TRBD1 on 6 matching bases. The CDR3 is 12 residues long. The ends were cut back, 0 bases at V and 7 bases at J, with 9 bases in the middle. Germline loops: CDR1 GTSNPN, CDR2 SVGIG (reference sequence). The CDR3 sequence: CAWSVGGAGYTF. CDR3 nucleotide sequence: TGTGCCTGGAGTGTAGGGGGAGCTGGCTACACCTTC.

This CDR3 reads CASTQVGGNEKLFF. CDR3 sequence (DNA): TGTGCCAGCACCCAAGTCGGGGGAAATGAAAAACTGTTTTTT. The rearrangement links TRBV6-5 to TRBJ1-4, with TRBD1 as a possible D gene (5 bases). The CDR3 is 14 residues long. V lost 7 bases, J lost 5 bases, and 14 bases lay in between. Germline V CDR1 and CDR2: MNHEY, SVGAGI.

V is TRBV24-1 and J is TRBJ2-5; 8 bases fit TRBD2. Per germline, CDR1 KGHDR and CDR2 SFDVKD. V lost 5 bases, J lost 5 bases, and 9 bases stayed unmatched. This CDR3 spans 15 amino acids. CDR3 nucleotide sequence: TGTGCCACCAGTGGTTCCAAGGGACTAGGGGAGACCCAGTACTTC. Amino acid sequence: CATSGSKGLGETQYF.